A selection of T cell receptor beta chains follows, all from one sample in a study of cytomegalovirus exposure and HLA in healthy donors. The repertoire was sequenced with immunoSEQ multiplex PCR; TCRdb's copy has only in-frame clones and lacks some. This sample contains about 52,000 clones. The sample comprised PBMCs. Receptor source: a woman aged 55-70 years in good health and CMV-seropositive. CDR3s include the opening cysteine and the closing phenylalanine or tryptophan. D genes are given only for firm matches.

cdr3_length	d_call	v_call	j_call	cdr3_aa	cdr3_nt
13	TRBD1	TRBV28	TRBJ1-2	CASKGQGAYGYTF	TGTGCCAGCAAAGGACAGGGGGCGTATGGCTACACCTTC
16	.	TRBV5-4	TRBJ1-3	CASSLRNSGWGNTIYF	TGTGCCAGCAGCTTAAGGAATTCAGGGTGGGGAAACACCATATATTTT
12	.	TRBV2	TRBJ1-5	CASRGGYQPQHF	TGTGCCAGCAGAGGGGGATATCAGCCCCAGCATTTT
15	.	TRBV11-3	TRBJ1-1	CASSFEGVMNTEAFF	TGTGCCAGCAGCTTCGAGGGCGTAATGAACACTGAAGCTTTCTTT
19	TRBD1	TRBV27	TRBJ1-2	CASSDILPGQGLAGYGYTF	TGTGCCAGCAGCGACATTTTGCCGGGACAGGGCCTAGCGGGCTATGGCTACACCTTC
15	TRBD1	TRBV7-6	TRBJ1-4	CASSSTGTGLKKLFF	TGTGCCAGCAGCTCGACCGGGACAGGGTTGAAAAAACTGTTTTTT
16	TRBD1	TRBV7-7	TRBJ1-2	CASSLSATGGFYGYTF	TGTGCTAGCAGCTTGAGCGCGACAGGGGGATTTTATGGCTACACCTTC
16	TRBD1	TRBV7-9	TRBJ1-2	CASSLPLGTGGNGYTF	TGTGCCAGCAGCCTGCCCCTAGGGACAGGGGGCAATGGCTACACCTTC
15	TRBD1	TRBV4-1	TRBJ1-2	CASSQSGQWVYGYTF	TGCGCCAGCAGCCAATCGGGACAGTGGGTTTATGGCTACACCTTC
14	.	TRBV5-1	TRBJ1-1	CASSPNGAKEEAFF	TGCGCCAGCAGCCCCAATGGGGCCAAGGAAGAAGCTTTCTTT
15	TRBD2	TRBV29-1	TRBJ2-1	CSVETPGGPLNEQFF	TGCAGCGTTGAAACTCCGGGGGGGCCGCTTAATGAGCAGTTCTTC
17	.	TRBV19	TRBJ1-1	CASSILSSGLLRKQAFF	TGTGCCAGTAGTATCCTATCCTCGGGACTCCTACGGAAACAAGCTTTCTTT
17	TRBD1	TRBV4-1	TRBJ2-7	CASSHLRTGTGAYEQYF	TGCGCCAGCAGCCATTTGAGAACCGGGACAGGGGCGTACGAGCAGTACTTC
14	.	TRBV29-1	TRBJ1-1	CSVLPREGGTEAFF	TGCAGCGTCTTACCTAGGGAGGGCGGGACTGAAGCTTTCTTT
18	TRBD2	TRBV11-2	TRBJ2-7	CASSLGPGVGTRSYEQYF	TGTGCCAGCAGCTTAGGACCCGGCGTTGGGACTAGGTCCTACGAGCAGTACTTC
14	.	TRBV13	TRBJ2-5	CASSLTGAGETQYF	TGTGCCAGCAGCTTAACAGGGGCGGGGGAGACCCAGTACTTC
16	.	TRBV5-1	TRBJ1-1	CASSLDPDSRNTEAFF	TGCGCCAGCAGCTTGGACCCCGACAGTAGGAACACTGAAGCTTTCTTT
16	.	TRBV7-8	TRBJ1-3	CASSYTTGGSGNTIYF	TGTGCCAGCAGCTACACCACGGGAGGCTCTGGAAACACCATATATTTT
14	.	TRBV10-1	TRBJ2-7	CASSGGASAYEQYF	TGCGCCAGCAGTGGCGGGGCAAGTGCCTACGAGCAGTACTTC
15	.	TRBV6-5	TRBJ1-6	CASSYSIQGDSPLHF	TGTGCCAGCAGTTACTCGATACAGGGTGATTCACCCCTACACTTT
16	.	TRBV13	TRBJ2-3	CASSIFAGEMTDTQYF	TGTGCCAGCAGTATATTCGCAGGGGAGATGACAGATACGCAGTATTTT
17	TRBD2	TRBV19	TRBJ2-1	CASSPYSGGALYNEQFF	TGTGCCAGTAGTCCCTATAGCGGGGGGGCCCTCTACAATGAGCAGTTCTTC
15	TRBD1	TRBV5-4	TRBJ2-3	CASSPGGGSTDTQYF	TGTGCCAGCAGCCCAGGGGGCGGGAGCACAGATACGCAGTATTTT
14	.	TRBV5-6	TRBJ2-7	CASRGAKKAYEQYF	TGTGCCAGCAGGGGGGCAAAAAAGGCCTACGAGCAGTACTTC
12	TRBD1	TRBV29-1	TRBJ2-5	CSANRGAETQYF	TGCAGCGCCAACAGGGGTGCGGAGACCCAGTACTTC
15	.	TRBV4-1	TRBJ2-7	CASSPGAGGSYEQYF	TGCGCCAGCAGCCCCGGGGCAGGAGGGTCCTACGAGCAGTACTTC
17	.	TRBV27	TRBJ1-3	CASSLKGATVSGNTIYF	TGTGCCAGCAGTTTAAAAGGGGCGACCGTGTCTGGAAACACCATATATTTT
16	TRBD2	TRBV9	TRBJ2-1	CASSPGSGGVYNEQFF	TGTGCCAGCAGCCCTGGTTCCGGGGGGGTTTACAATGAGCAGTTCTTC
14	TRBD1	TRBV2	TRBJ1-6	CASSEVQGQSPLHF	TGTGCCAGCAGTGAAGTACAGGGGCAATCACCCCTCCACTTT
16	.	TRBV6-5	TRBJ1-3	CASSYSEGIGGNTIYF	TGTGCCAGCAGTTACTCGGAGGGGATCGGTGGAAACACCATATATTTT
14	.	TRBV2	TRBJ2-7	CASHYWEGQSEQYF	TGTGCCAGTCACTACTGGGAAGGACAGTCCGAGCAGTACTTC
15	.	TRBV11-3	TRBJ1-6	CASSLGTGSESHLHF	TGTGCCAGCAGCTTAGGTACAGGGTCAGAATCACACCTCCACTTT
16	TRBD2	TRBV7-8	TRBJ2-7	CASRAGLGGVRYEQYF	TGTGCCAGCAGGGCCGGGCTCGGGGGGGTGAGGTACGAGCAGTACTTC
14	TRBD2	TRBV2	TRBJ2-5	CASRLAGGPETQYF	TGTGCCAGCCGGCTAGCGGGGGGGCCGGAGACCCAGTACTTC
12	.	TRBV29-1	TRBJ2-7	CSVEADSYEQYF	TGCAGCGTCGAGGCGGACTCCTACGAGCAGTACTTC
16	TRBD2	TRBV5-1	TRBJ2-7	CASRESGGLISYEQYF	TGCGCCAGCAGGGAATCGGGGGGACTTATATCCTACGAGCAGTACTTC
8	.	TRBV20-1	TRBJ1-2	CSARPGIF	TGCAGTGCTAGACCCGGGATCTTC
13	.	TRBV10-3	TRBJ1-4	CAISESLNEKLFF	TGTGCCATCAGTGAGTCTCTGAATGAAAAACTGTTTTTT
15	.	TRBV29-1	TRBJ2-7	CSAQDEEKASYEQYF	TGCAGCGCCCAAGATGAGGAGAAAGCCTCCTACGAGCAGTACTTC
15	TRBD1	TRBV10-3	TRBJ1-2	CAITGQASPNYGYTF	TGTGCCATCACCGGACAGGCTTCACCTAACTATGGCTACACCTTC
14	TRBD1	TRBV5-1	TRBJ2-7	CASSLAGTAYEQYF	TGCGCCAGCAGCTTGGCGGGGACAGCCTACGAGCAGTACTTC
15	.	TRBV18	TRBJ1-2	CASSPLERGSYGYTF	TGTGCCAGCTCACCTTTGGAAAGGGGTAGCTATGGCTACACCTTC
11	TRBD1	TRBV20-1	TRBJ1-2	CSARAGGGYTF	TGCAGTGCTAGAGCAGGGGGCGGCTACACCTTC
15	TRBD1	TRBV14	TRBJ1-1	CASSQQTGTGGLAFF	TGTGCCAGCAGCCAACAAACTGGGACAGGGGGTCTAGCTTTCTTT
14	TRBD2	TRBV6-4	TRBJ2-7	CASSQLAGEGEQYF	TGTGCCAGCAGCCAACTAGCGGGGGAGGGGGAGCAGTACTTC
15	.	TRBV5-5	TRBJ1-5	CASSFGGYSNQPQHF	TGTGCCAGCAGCTTCGGGGGTTATAGCAATCAGCCCCAGCATTTT
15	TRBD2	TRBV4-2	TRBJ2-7	CASSLPGTSGAEQYF	TGTGCCAGCAGCCTTCCTGGGACTAGCGGGGCCGAGCAGTACTTC
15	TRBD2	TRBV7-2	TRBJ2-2	CASSRLAGNTGELFF	TGTGCCAGCAGCAGACTAGCGGGGAACACCGGGGAGCTGTTTTTT
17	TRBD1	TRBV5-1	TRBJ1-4	CASSLWTGRGGREKLFF	TGCGCCAGCAGCTTGTGGACAGGTCGGGGCGGAAGGGAAAAACTGTTTTTT
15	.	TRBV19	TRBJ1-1	CASSFQGGGYTEAFF	TGTGCCAGTAGTTTCCAGGGAGGGGGTTACACTGAAGCTTTCTTT
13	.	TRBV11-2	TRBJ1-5	CASSSYRDQPQHF	TGTGCCAGCAGCTCTTACAGGGATCAGCCCCAGCATTTT
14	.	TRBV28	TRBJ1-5	CASSSGSYNQPQHF	TGTGCCAGCAGTTCAGGGTCGTACAATCAGCCCCAGCATTTT
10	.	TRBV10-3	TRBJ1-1	CATGMPEAFF	TGTGCCACGGGGATGCCTGAAGCTTTCTTT
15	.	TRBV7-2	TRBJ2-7	CASSLQAGEFYEQYF	TGTGCCAGCAGCTTACAGGCAGGGGAATTCTACGAGCAGTACTTC
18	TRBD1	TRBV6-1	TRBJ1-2	CASSETTGTDSRKGGYTF	TGTGCCAGCAGTGAAACGACCGGGACAGATTCTCGTAAAGGTGGCTACACCTTC